Each of the 20 T cell receptor beta chains below was sequenced from the same sample in a study of blood T cell repertoires in COVID-19. This table comes from immunoSEQ multiplex PCR, and its TCRdb copy is limited to in-frame clones, with some not included. Among hundreds of thousands of clones listed, 80% to 90% were seen once. Sequencing was performed on PBMCs or T cells enriched from blood (not recorded which). Every receptor here comes from a man younger than 30 who had recovered from COVID-19.

This clone was counted a single time. This chain joins TRBV19 and TRBJ1-2, with D possibly TRBD1 on 6 matching bases. Trimming took 4 bases from V and 3 from J, leaving 12 bases between them. There are 14 residues in the CDR3. Germline-derived CDR1 and CDR2 are LNHDA and SQIVND (reference sequence). The CDR3 loop is CASSTSDRYYGYTF. CDR3 DNA sequence: TGTGCCAGTAGTACCTCGGACAGATACTATGGCTACACCTTC.

This chain joins TRBV12-2 and TRBJ1-1; TRBD1 is the table's D call, not checked against the DNA. TRBV12-2 is listed as a pseudogene. The CDR3 runs to 15 residues. CDR3 DNA sequence: TGTGCAAGTCGCTTAGCAAAAGGGGGACAGAGGACGGCTTTCTTT. Protein product: CASRLAKGGQRTAFF.

The chain has TRBV5-1 and TRBJ2-2; 9 nucleotides match TRBD1. V lost 1 base, J lost 1 base, and 2 bases stayed unmatched. This CDR3 contains 16 residues. The germline CDR1 and CDR2 sequences are SGHRS and YFSETQ. CDR3 in amino acids: CASSLKGQGNTGELFF. The CDR3 DNA sequence: TGCGCCAGCAGCTTGAAGGGACAGGGGAACACCGGGGAGCTGTTTTTT.

This chain connects TRBV29-1 to TRBJ2-3; possible D gene TRBD1, 6 bases. V was clipped by 7 bases and J by 2 bases, with 16 bases between them. The CDR3 is 14 amino acids. Germline V gene lookup returns CDR1 SQVTM and CDR2 ANQGSEA. CDR3 DNA: TGCAGCGCGTCGTATGGGGGCTTCACAGATACGCAGTATTTT. This translates into CSASYGGFTDTQYF.

This clone was observed a few times. The chain recombines TRBV5-4 with TRBJ1-4; TRBD1 agrees at 8 bases. The trim removed 0 bases at V and 5 bases at J, leaving 6 bases unmatched. The CDR3 loop spans 16 amino acids. CDR1 SGHNT and CDR2 YYREEE come from the germline V gene (reference sequence). CDR3 DNA: TGTGCCAGCAGCTTGGCCGGACAGGGAAGAAATGAAAAACTGTTTTTT. It codes for CASSLAGQGRNEKLFF.

The sample holds a few counts of this clone. The chain has TRBV19 and TRBJ2-2, with a possible D match to TRBD2 (5 bases). Germline values: CDR1 LNHDA, CDR2 SQIVND (reference sequence). V was pared by 8 bases and J by 3 bases, with 16 bases between. There are 15 residues in the CDR3. For the CDR3, the DNA is TGTGCCAGTGGGCCTAGCTACGAGTACACCGGGGAGCTGTTTTTT. Its protein product is CASGPSYEYTGELFF.

The chain is built from TRBV29-1 and TRBJ2-3; D gene uncertain. This CDR3 has 11 amino acids. The V end was cut by 7 bases, the J end by 6 bases, with 11 bases between. CDR1 is SQVTM and CDR2 is ANQGSEA in the germline V gene. CDR3 amino acids: CSARVPDTQYF. The CDR3 DNA reads as TGCAGCGCTCGGGTCCCCGATACGCAGTATTTT.

The CDR3 region is CASSWGAGGGQPQHF. As DNA, the CDR3 is TGTGCCAGCAGTTGGGGCGCAGGGGGAGGTCAGCCCCAGCATTTT. The chain links TRBV27 to TRBJ1-5; 7 bases match TRBD1. The CDR3 runs to 15 residues. Germline CDR1 MNHEY, CDR2 SMNVEV (reference sequence). Unmatched junction bases numbered 9, after V lost 4 bases and J lost 6 bases.

CDR3 DNA sequence: TGTGCCAGCAGCTCTCATAGGACGACAGGGGGAGTGAACACTGAAGCTTTCTTT. Translating gives CASSSHRTTGGVNTEAFF. The genes are TRBV11-2 and TRBJ1-1; 9 bases are a match to TRBD1. CDR3 length: 18 amino acids. The germline V gene has CDR1 SGHAT and CDR2 FQNNGV. V lost 4 bases, J lost 0 bases, and 12 bases stayed unmatched. The whole variable domain, filled in from reference TRBV11-2 and TRBJ1-1, reads EAGVAQSPRYKIIEKRQSVAFWCNPISGHATLYWYQQILGQGPKLLIQFQNNGVVDDSQLPKDRFSAERLKGVDSTLKIQPAKLEDSAVYLCASSSHRTTGGVNTEAFFGQGTRLTVV.

This clone appeared a single time. The CDR3 nucleotides are TGCAGCGTTGAAGTTGGGGTCTGGGAGAATGGGTATACGCAGTATTTT. Protein product: CSVEVGVWENGYTQYF. V is TRBV29-1 and J is TRBJ2-3, with a tentative D call TRBD2 (5 bases). Trimming left V 1 base short and J 7 bases short, with 21 bases between. Germline assignment: CDR1 SQVTM and CDR2 ANQGSEA. This CDR3 has 16 amino acids.

The rearrangement links TRBV27 to TRBJ2-2; 11 bases map to TRBD2. Trimming removed 4 bases from V and 4 bases from J; junction bases left unmatched: 5. Germline loops: CDR1 MNHEY, CDR2 SMNVEV (reference sequence). The CDR3 covers 16 residues. The CDR3 here is CASSSYLAGGTGELFF. DNA for the CDR3: TGTGCCAGCAGTTCGTACCTAGCGGGGGGCACCGGGGAGCTGTTTTTT.

The chain recombines TRBV29-1 with TRBJ2-7, with TRBD1 matching over 9 bases. This CDR3 is 13 amino acids long. Germline trimming cut 4 bases from V and 4 bases from J; bases unmatched to any gene: 5. Germline-derived CDR1 and CDR2 are SQVTM and ANQGSEA. The chain's CDR3 is CSVVGQGIYEQYF. The CDR3 coding sequence is TGCAGCGTTGTCGGACAGGGGATTTACGAGCAGTACTTC.

V usage is TRBV7-3 and J usage is TRBJ1-5; D is possibly TRBD1 (6 bases). The CDR3 length is 18 residues. CDR1 and CDR2 from the germline V gene are SGHTA and FQGTGA. V gave up 10 bases and J gave up 2 bases, with 27 bases separating them. CDR3 amino acids: CAIRWGGGAVWGNQPQHF. CDR3 nucleotides: TGTGCCATTCGTTGGGGCGGGGGCGCCGTTTGGGGCAATCAGCCCCAGCATTTT.

V is TRBV6-6 and J is TRBJ2-5; D unresolved. Germline CDR1 is MNHNY and CDR2 is SVGAGI (reference sequence). This CDR3 region has 13 residues. V was cut by 0 bases and J by 4 bases, with 6 bases left in between. CDR3 in DNA: TGTGCCAGCAGTTACTCGAACGGAGAGACCCAGTACTTC. This sequence encodes CASSYSNGETQYF.

The V and J genes are TRBV25-1 and TRBJ2-1; 10 bases agree with TRBD2. Germline CDR1 and CDR2: MGHDK and SYGVNS. The length of the CDR3 is 15 residues. With 7 bases clipped from V and 4 bases from J, the junction kept 7 bases outside the gene matches. The CDR3 DNA reads as TGTGCCAGCAAAAAAACTAGCGGGGCGTACAATGAGCAGTTCTTC. This codes for CASKKTSGAYNEQFF.

The chain recombines TRBV27 with TRBJ2-2; D unclear. CDR1 is MNHEY and CDR2 is SMNVEV in the germline V gene (reference sequence). The CDR3 totals 12 residues. V lost 5 bases to trimming and J lost 6 bases, with 7 bases between them. The CDR3 here is CASSSWPGELFF. The CDR3 coding sequence is TGTGCCAGCAGTAGTTGGCCCGGGGAGCTGTTTTTT.

This clone was counted a single time. The V call is TRBV29-1, the J call TRBJ1-5; 10 positions agree with TRBD1. CDR1 is SQVTM and CDR2 is ANQGSEA in the germline V gene. This CDR3 has 13 amino acids. V trimming: 4 bases; J trimming: 5 bases; junction bases outside the gene matches: 2. The CDR3 sequence is CSVGGQGYQPQHF. The CDR3, as DNA: TGCAGCGTTGGGGGACAGGGGTATCAGCCCCAGCATTTT.

The chain joins TRBV6-5 to TRBJ1-1; D might be TRBD1 (6 bases). CDR3 size: 14 residues. Germline V gene lookup returns CDR1 MNHEY and CDR2 SVGAGI. V lost 7 bases to trimming and J lost 2 bases, with 14 bases between them. The CDR3 sequence: CASTEQGLNTEAFF. The CDR3 DNA reads as TGTGCCAGCACCGAACAGGGATTAAACACTGAAGCTTTCTTT.

The CDR3 DNA is TGTGCCAGCAGTCCAGGGTTAGAAATAGGCCAGCCCCAGCATTTT. This translates into CASSPGLEIGQPQHF. The V and J genes are TRBV28 and TRBJ1-5; possibly TRBD1 for D (5 bases). With 5 bases removed from V and 7 bases from J, the gap between germline ends came to 18 bases. CDR3 length: 15 amino acids. The germline CDR1 and CDR2 sequences are MDHEN and SYDVKM.

V and J are TRBV18 and TRBJ2-5; the D is unclear. The V gene's germline CDR1 is KGHSH and CDR2 LQKENI. The CDR3 length is 15 residues. V dropped 6 bases and J dropped 4 bases, with 18 bases sitting between them. CDR3 residues: CASSRAIEEGETQYF. The CDR3 DNA reads TGTGCCAGCTCTCGCGCGATCGAGGAAGGAGAGACCCAGTACTTC.